This T cell receptor (beta chain) was observed in a study of shared clonotypes between healthy human individuals. Across the whole study: The study used three CD4 naive, three CD4 memory, two CD8 naive and one CD8 memory plate per donor.

Sequencing was performed with immunoSEQ multiplex PCR; in TCRdb, only in-frame clones are kept and a portion is missing. There are millions of clones in the sample; approximately 95% occur only once, and 0.1% to 0.15% lies in the top ten. V dropped 0 bases and J dropped 1; count of bases not matched to a gene: 3. This CDR3 contains 16 residues. Germline V gene lookup returns CDR1 SGHTS and CDR2 YDEGEE. Material: naive CD4+ T cells sorted from blood. Stated subset: CD45RA+ positively selected. This receptor was identified in a man between 18 and 29 years old in good health. The chain couples TRBV5-8 to TRBJ2-1, with 8 bases lining up with TRBD2. DNA of the CDR3: TGTGCCAGCAGCTTGGGACTAGCGCGTTCCTACAATGAGCAGTTCTTC. Translation: CASSLGLARSYNEQFF.